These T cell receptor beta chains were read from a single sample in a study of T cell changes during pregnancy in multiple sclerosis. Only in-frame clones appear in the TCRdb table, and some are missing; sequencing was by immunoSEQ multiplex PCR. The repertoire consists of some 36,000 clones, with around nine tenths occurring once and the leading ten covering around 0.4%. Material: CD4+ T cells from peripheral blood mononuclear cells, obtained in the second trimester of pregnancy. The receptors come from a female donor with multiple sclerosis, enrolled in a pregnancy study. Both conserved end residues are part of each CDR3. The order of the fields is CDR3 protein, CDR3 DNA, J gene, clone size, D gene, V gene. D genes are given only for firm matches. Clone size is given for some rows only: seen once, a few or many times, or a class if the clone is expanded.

CDR3: CASSPPAAGGPHGELFF; DNA: TGTGCCAGCTCACCACCCGCCGCGGGGGGTCCCCACGGGGAGCTGTTTTTT; J: TRBJ2-2; size: -; D: TRBD2; V: TRBV18
CDR3: CASSHTGGDEKLFF; DNA: TGTGCCAGCAGCCATACAGGGGGTGATGAAAAACTGTTTTTT; J: TRBJ1-4; size: -; D: TRBD1; V: TRBV7-2
CDR3: CASSPSSENIQYF; DNA: TGTGCCAGCAGCCCGAGCAGCGAAAACATTCAGTACTTC; J: TRBJ2-4; size: -; D: -; V: TRBV2
CDR3: CSVEGLAGYTSTDTQYF; DNA: TGCAGCGTTGAAGGACTAGCGGGTTATACTAGCACAGATACGCAGTATTTT; J: TRBJ2-3; size: -; D: TRBD2; V: TRBV29-1
CDR3: CASRPLWGPNQPQHF; DNA: TGTGCCAGCAGGCCGCTTTGGGGGCCCAATCAGCCCCAGCATTTT; J: TRBJ1-5; size: -; D: -; V: TRBV27
CDR3: CATLSGQGADETQYF; DNA: TGTGCCACCCTATCGGGACAGGGGGCTGATGAGACCCAGTACTTC; J: TRBJ2-5; size: -; D: TRBD1; V: TRBV6-1
CDR3: CASSGAVTYEQYF; DNA: TGTGCCAGCAGCGGGGCCGTGACCTACGAGCAGTACTTC; J: TRBJ2-7; size: -; D: -; V: TRBV9
CDR3: CASSPPRGRDTEAFF; DNA: TGTGCCAGCAGTCCGCCCAGGGGGCGGGACACTGAAGCTTTCTTT; J: TRBJ1-1; size: once; D: TRBD1; V: TRBV6-5
CDR3: CASSPEGQSIGGELFF; DNA: TGTGCCAGCTCACCGGAAGGACAGTCTATCGGCGGGGAGCTGTTTTTT; J: TRBJ2-2; size: once; D: -; V: TRBV18
CDR3: CASSHSTGDQAAFF; DNA: TGTGCCAGCAGCCACTCCACAGGGGATCAGGCAGCTTTCTTT; J: TRBJ1-1; size: once; D: TRBD1; V: TRBV4-2
CDR3: CASSEDRGWVNTEAFF; DNA: TGTGCCAGCAGTGAAGACAGGGGATGGGTGAACACTGAAGCTTTCTTT; J: TRBJ1-1; size: -; D: TRBD1; V: TRBV25-1
CDR3: CASSSKGLRAGANVLTF; DNA: TGTGCCAGCAGCTCAAAAGGTCTCCGGGCTGGGGCCAACGTCCTGACTTTC; J: TRBJ2-6; size: -; D: -; V: TRBV28